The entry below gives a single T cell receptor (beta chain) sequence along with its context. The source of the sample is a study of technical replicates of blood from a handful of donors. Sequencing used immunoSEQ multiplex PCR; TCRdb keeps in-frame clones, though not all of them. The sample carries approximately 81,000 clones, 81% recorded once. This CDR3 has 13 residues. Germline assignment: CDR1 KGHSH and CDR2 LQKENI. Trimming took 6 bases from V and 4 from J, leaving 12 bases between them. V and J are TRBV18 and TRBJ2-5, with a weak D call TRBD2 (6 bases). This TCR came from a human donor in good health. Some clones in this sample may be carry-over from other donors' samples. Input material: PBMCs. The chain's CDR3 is CASSLFGGETQYF. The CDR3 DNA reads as TGTGCCAGCTCCCTCTTCGGGGGAGAGACCCAGTACTTC.